This entry is about one TCR beta chain. These data come from a study of blood T cell repertoires in COVID-19. Whole-study context: Spain, Italy and the United States supplied samples that represented acute and convalescent COVID-19. T cells, B-cell-depleted T cells, or PBMCs supplied cDNA or gDNA.

During active infection, Seattle patients enrolled and were then monitored through disease. Germline V CDR1 and CDR2: LGHNA, YSLEER. Unmatched junction bases numbered 8, after V lost 1 base and J lost 10 bases. This CDR3 contains 15 residues. Per the authors' pipeline: Researchers report that nucleated cell counts were estimated from reference gene primer amplification. Method: immunoSEQ multiplex PCR; TCRdb's copy keeps in-frame clones and lacks some. That table gives V, J and clone size, and the DNA gave D and trimming. In the table there are 250,000 to 350,000 clones, around 90% of which are singletons.

This clonotype was obtained from a woman aged 25 to 45 with COVID-19, enrolled during active disease. The rearrangement uses TRBV4-3 and TRBJ2-1; TRBD2 matches at 9 bases. Material: peripheral blood. CDR3 sequence: CASSQGVAGVGEQFF. Written as DNA, the CDR3 is TGCGCCAGCAGCCAAGGGGTAGCGGGAGTTGGAGAGCAGTTCTTC.